This T cell receptor beta chain appears in the sequencing data of a study of blood T cell repertoires in COVID-19. The assay was immunoSEQ multiplex PCR, and TCRdb's table has in-frame clones only and misses some. The data contain approximately 300,000 clones, around 89% of them singletons. In germline, CDR1 is SGHRS, CDR2 YFSETQ. With 4 bases removed from V and 8 bases from J, the gap between germline ends came to 15 bases. The CDR3 covers 13 residues. This sequence originates from a woman between 45 and 60 years old with active or convalescent COVID-19. This chain links TRBV5-1 with TRBJ1-2; D gene uncertain. Sequenced input: peripheral blood. The CDR3 nucleotides are TGCGCCAGCAGCCGCGGGGATACGCAGGGCTACACCTTC. Encoded protein: CASSRGDTQGYTF.